The 4 T cell receptor beta chains below come from one sample, sequenced in a study of regulatory T cells in long-lasting Graves disease. Sample time point: newly diagnosed GD, antithyroid drugs for less than 3 months. Preparation of the TCR library used RNA extracted from PBMCs. Researchers made TCR beta libraries by using iRepertoire HTBI primers and running Arm-PCR on CDR3 regions. A single record per CDR3 protein comes from TCRdb applying MiXCR to the multiplex PCR reads. This table holds roughly 250,000 distinct CDR3 sequences, 15% to 20% found once. These data were also reused for a study on T cells in Graves' hyperthyroidism and ophthalmopathy.

Sequences were derived from peripheral blood mononuclear cells (PBMCs), sampled at new diagnosis, from a patient treated with antithyroid drugs. These receptors came from a young woman with Graves disease.

This clonotype occurred many times. The gene calls are TRBV12-3 or TRBV12-4 and TRBJ1-5; a possible D gene is TRBD1 (5 bases). The CDR3 spans 16 residues. The V gene lost 3 bases and the J gene lost 0 bases, with 12 bases spanning the gap. CDR3 DNA: TGTGCCAGCAGTTTCTCGGCGAGGGGTAGCAATCAGCCCCAGCATTTT. It is translated as CASSFSARGSNQPQHF.

This clonotype was counted at least ten times. CDR3 residues: CSSSPEGMNTEAFF. In DNA form, the CDR3 reads TGCAGCTCATCACCGGAGGGTATGAACACTGAAGCTTTCTTT. The chain links TRBV29-1 to TRBJ1-1, with D uncertain. Germline CDR1 SQVTM, CDR2 ANQGSEA. Deletions cut 8 bases from V and 0 bases from J, with 16 bases between. The CDR3 is made up of 14 amino acids.

Details on this clonotype: This likely came from a read error, as a far larger clone is one base away. V is TRBV5-1 and J is TRBJ2-7, with D possibly matching TRBD1 (7 bases). This CDR3 has 15 amino acids. From germline, CDR1 is SGHRS and CDR2 YFSETQ. The CDR3 is CASSRHRGTDYEQYF. The DNA of the CDR3 is TGTGCCAGCAGTCGTCACCGGGGGACAGACTACGAGCAGTACTTC.

This clonotype appeared many times. Written as DNA, the CDR3 is TGTGCCAGCAGTATCTTCAGGGGGCTTGGGGAAAAACTGTTTTTT. This encodes CASSIFRGLGEKLFF. The V gene is TRBV2, the J gene TRBJ1-4, with 8 bases that match TRBD1. Trimming removed 5 bases from V and 8 bases from J; junction bases left unmatched: 10. The CDR3 runs 15 residues. CDR1 and CDR2 (germline): SNHLY, FYNNEI.